The clone carrying this T cell receptor beta chain was counted only a few times. The antigen remains unidentified. Expressed TCRB transcripts got sequenced, as all isolated RNA was reverse transcribed. TCRdb keeps only in-frame clones here, not all; method: immunoSEQ multiplex PCR. The sample lists fewer than 650,000 clones, roughly 16% occurring once. This CDR3 spans 15 amino acids. Germline assignment: CDR1 SEHNR and CDR2 FQNEAQ (reference sequence). V was pared by 3 bases and J by 0 bases, with 11 bases between. This sample is drawn from a study of beta chain features in type 1 diabetes. Study results and caveats: The analysis here could not establish whether HLA type shapes TCRB rearrangement. When VDJ junctions were examined, type 1 diabetes patients showed fewer insertions and more deletions.

The specimen was naive CD4+ T cells from blood. The sequence derives from a man aged 18 to 35 in good health. The chain carries TRBV7-9 and TRBJ1-1; a weak D match, TRBD1 (6 bases). Here the CDR3 DNA reads TGTGCCAGCAGCTTCCCGACAGGATTGAACACTGAAGCTTTCTTT. Amino acids: CASSFPTGLNTEAFF.